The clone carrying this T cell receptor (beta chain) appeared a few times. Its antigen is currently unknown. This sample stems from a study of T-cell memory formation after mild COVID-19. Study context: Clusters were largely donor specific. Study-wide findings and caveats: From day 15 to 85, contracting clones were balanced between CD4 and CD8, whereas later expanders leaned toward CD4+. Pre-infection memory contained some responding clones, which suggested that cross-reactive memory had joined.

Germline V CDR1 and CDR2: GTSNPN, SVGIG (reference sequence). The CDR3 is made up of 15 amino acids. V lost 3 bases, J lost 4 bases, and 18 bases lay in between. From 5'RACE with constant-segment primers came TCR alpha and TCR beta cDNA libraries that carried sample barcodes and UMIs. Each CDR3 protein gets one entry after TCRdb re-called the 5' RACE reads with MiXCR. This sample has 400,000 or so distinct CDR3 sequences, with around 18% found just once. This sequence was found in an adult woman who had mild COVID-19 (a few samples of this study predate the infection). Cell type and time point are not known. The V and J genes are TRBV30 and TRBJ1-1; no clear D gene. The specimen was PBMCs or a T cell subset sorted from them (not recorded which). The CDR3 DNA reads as TGTGCCTGGAGCGCGTTCCTCCGCGGGAGCACTGAAGCTTTCTTT. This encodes CAWSAFLRGSTEAFF.